One sample yielded the 5 T cell receptor beta chains listed below, sequenced in a study of cytotoxic CD8 clonotypes in ibrutinib-treated CLL. Assay: immunoSEQ multiplex PCR; the TCRdb copy retains only in-frame clones and omits some. Among 20,000 to 25,000 clones, 68% were seen once, and the ten largest hold 28%. The sequences come from PBMCs, collected after 24 months of ibrutinib treatment. These receptors all stem from a human donor with chronic lymphocytic leukemia.

The rearrangement joins TRBV15 to TRBJ2-1; D not certain. CDR1 is LNHNV, CDR2 YYDKDF, per germline (reference sequence). Trimming cost V 1 base and J 6 bases, with 1 base left between them. The CDR3 totals 11 residues. CDR3 nucleotides: TGTGCCACCAGCAGAGTCAATGAGCAGTTCTTC. It translates to CATSRVNEQFF.

This rearrangement joins TRBV6-5 to TRBJ1-3; D is possibly TRBD1 (6 bases). Germline CDR1 and CDR2: MNHEY and SVGAGI. The CDR3 spans 15 residues. The V and J ends lost 0 bases and 4 bases respectively, with 10 bases between them. Here the CDR3 DNA reads TGTGCCAGCAGTTACTCGCGCGGGGGCGGAAACACCATATATTTT. Translating it yields CASSYSRGGGNTIYF.

This rearrangement joins TRBV19 to TRBJ2-1; 11 bases agree with TRBD2. Germline V lookup: CDR1 LNHDA, CDR2 SQIVND (reference sequence). Unmatched junction bases numbered 12, after V lost 4 bases and J lost 10 bases. The CDR3 has 16 residues. The CDR3 protein is CASSTLLRASGGEQFF. The CDR3, as DNA: TGTGCCAGTAGTACCCTCCTGAGAGCTAGCGGGGGGGAGCAGTTCTTC.

The chain combines TRBV7-9 with TRBJ1-2; D is uncertain. The CDR3 sequence is 12 residues long. With 1 base removed from V and 8 bases from J, the gap between germline ends came to 8 bases. CDR1 SEHNR and CDR2 FQNEAQ come from the germline V gene (reference sequence). The CDR3 coding sequence is TGTGCCAGCAGCTTAGGGGAGTCGGGCTACACCTTC. Encoded protein: CASSLGESGYTF.

V usage is TRBV2 and J usage is TRBJ1-4; D is unclear. Per the germline V gene, CDR1 is SNHLY and CDR2 is FYNNEI. Trimming took 4 bases from V and 8 from J, leaving 14 bases between them. The CDR3 contains 14 residues. CDR3 in amino acids: CASSVEGGREKLFF. CDR3 bases: TGTGCCAGCAGTGTAGAGGGAGGTCGAGAAAAACTGTTTTTT.